This record concerns one T cell receptor (beta chain) sequence. Its antigen is currently not known. No quality values exist for individual bases; no much larger clone is one base distant. Germline trimming amounts to 4 bases on V and 1 base on J, with 2 as the count of junction bases outside the gene matches. The CDR3 holds 16 amino acids from the cysteine to the phenylalanine. Just CDR3 DNA is preserved here, 48 bases in frame from base 1. From a lookup of the germline V gene, CDR1 and CDR2 are SGHRS and YFSETQ. This entry is derived from a study of blood T cell repertoires in COVID-19 (dated by TCRdb to 2018 to 2020). About the study as a whole: Samples from collaborators originated in the United States, Italy and Spain and spanned both the acute and convalescent phases of COVID-19. HLA class I and class II types, where available, came from metadata supplied by the sample provider rather than from assay-based typing. Subjects who had been exposed to COVID-19, were actively infected with it, or had recovered from it provided the deeply sampled blood TCRbeta repertoires that made up the dataset. The repertoires were released in a freely available public database intended as a resource for research on the immune response to SARS-CoV-2. A de-identified subject ID, COVID-19 status, age in years and sex were almost always included in the sample metadata. The prospective study material was composed of cDNA or gDNA derived from T cells, B-cell-depleted T cells, or PBMCs. The samples were drawn from two sources: the first 160 participants of the ongoing ImmuneRACE study, and 1,254 subjects contributed by 6 global collaborators. The paper's findings and limits, for the study overall: How much clinical and demographic metadata was included differed by source and by participant, and the metadata was provided uncurated.

Participants in the prospective study were aged about 18 to 100 years, lived in over 20 United States geographic areas, and enrolled through a virtual design. In the prospective study, cohorts were assigned on the basis of participant-reported clinical history obtained from a screening survey and a study questionnaire. Exposed participants were defined as having been in contact with someone with a PCR-confirmed or clinician-diagnosed COVID-19 case within 2 weeks of study entry. Each participant in the prospective study had whole blood, serum and a nasopharyngeal or oropharyngeal swab collected by mobile phlebotomists. Participants in the prospective study had the option to provide additional blood draws and questionnaires over a 2-month period. Before DNA extraction, prospective study blood samples were shipped either frozen or at room temperature. The immunoSEQ Assay, a bias-controlled multiplex PCR, was used to amplify TCRbeta CDR3 regions from genomic DNA. The original methods were these. Within the assay, amplification of reference gene primers was used to estimate how many nucleated cells each sample contained. To quantify the absolute abundance of each unique TCRbeta CDR3 rearrangement, sequence reads were collapsed and filtered. For each sample, productive Simpson clonality was calculated as the square root of Simpson's diversity index across productive rearrangements. Not all clones reach the TCRdb copy of this immuneACCESS table, which keeps in-frame sequences only. Checked studies attribute under half of the gap to unresolved V genes and leave the rest unexplained. For V, J and clone size, that table is used; D and trimming come from the DNA. The sample table shows 130,000 to 150,000 clones, and about nine tenths are seen once. In total, the top ten clones hold about 4.1% of the sample.

This receptor chain uses TRBV5-1 and TRBJ2-3, with TRBD2 identical over 14 junction bases. Sequencing was performed on PBMCs or T cells enriched from blood (not recorded which). The clonotype was recovered from a woman between 40 and 50 years old who had been exposed to COVID-19. CDR3 loop: CASSPGLAGGTDTQYF. At the DNA level, the sequence is TGCGCCAGCAGCCCGGGACTAGCGGGGGGCACAGATACGCAGTATTTT.